These T cell receptor beta chains were read from a single sample in a study of blood T cell repertoires in COVID-19. Clones were read by immunoSEQ multiplex PCR, and TCRdb kept only the in-frame ones, dropping some. The data show more than 150,000 clones, with 94% seen just once and roughly 0.7% held by the top ten. The sequenced material came from peripheral blood. The receptors were gathered from a man aged 25 to 40 with COVID-19, enrolled during active disease. The CDR3 runs from the conserved cysteine through the conserved F or W. D genes are given only for firm matches. The size field is filled for only some rows; it gives once, few, many or a size class.

cdr3_length: 19; v_call: TRBV4-1; d_call: NA; clone_size: NA; j_call: TRBJ1-6; cdr3_aa: CASSQDGLRGISYNSPLHF; cdr3_nt: TGCGCCAGCAGCCAAGACGGACTCAGGGGAATTAGTTATAATTCACCCCTCCACTTT
cdr3_length: 15; v_call: TRBV5-1; d_call: NA; clone_size: NA; j_call: TRBJ1-1; cdr3_aa: CASSPYGQTTPEAFF; cdr3_nt: TGCGCCAGCAGCCCATACGGACAGACCACCCCTGAAGCTTTCTTT
cdr3_length: 16; v_call: TRBV5-4; d_call: TRBD1; clone_size: once; j_call: TRBJ1-3; cdr3_aa: CASSLDRQGAGNTIYF; cdr3_nt: TGTGCCAGCAGCTTGGATCGACAGGGGGCTGGAAACACCATATATTTT
cdr3_length: 15; v_call: TRBV18; d_call: NA; clone_size: NA; j_call: TRBJ2-2; cdr3_aa: CASSLSGSNTGELFF; cdr3_nt: TGTGCCAGCTCCCTCAGCGGGTCTAACACCGGGGAGCTGTTTTTT
cdr3_length: 15; v_call: TRBV9; d_call: NA; clone_size: NA; j_call: TRBJ1-1; cdr3_aa: CASSVGGSGNTEAFF; cdr3_nt: TGTGCCAGCAGCGTAGGGGGCTCGGGTAACACTGAAGCTTTCTTT
cdr3_length: 13; v_call: TRBV19; d_call: TRBD2; clone_size: NA; j_call: TRBJ2-5; cdr3_aa: CASSSGGAETQYF; cdr3_nt: TGTGCCAGTAGTAGCGGGGGGGCGGAGACCCAGTACTTC
cdr3_length: 18; v_call: TRBV4-1; d_call: TRBD1; clone_size: NA; j_call: TRBJ1-5; cdr3_aa: CASSQVGTGLVGNQPQHF; cdr3_nt: TGCGCCAGCAGCCAAGTGGGGACAGGGCTTGTCGGCAATCAGCCCCAGCATTTT
cdr3_length: 11; v_call: TRBV29-1; d_call: NA; clone_size: NA; j_call: TRBJ1-2; cdr3_aa: CSVARGHGYTF; cdr3_nt: TGCAGCGTTGCCAGGGGCCATGGCTACACCTTC
cdr3_length: 14; v_call: TRBV5-1; d_call: TRBD1; clone_size: NA; j_call: TRBJ1-4; cdr3_aa: CASRPWGTDEKLFF; cdr3_nt: TGCGCCAGTCGTCCCTGGGGGACAGATGAAAAACTGTTTTTT
cdr3_length: 14; v_call: TRBV9; d_call: NA; clone_size: NA; j_call: TRBJ1-5; cdr3_aa: CASGAGANNQPQHF; cdr3_nt: TGTGCCAGCGGGGCGGGGGCTAACAATCAGCCCCAGCATTTT
cdr3_length: 13; v_call: TRBV29-1; d_call: NA; clone_size: NA; j_call: TRBJ1-1; cdr3_aa: CSGQAQASTEAFF; cdr3_nt: TGCAGCGGCCAGGCCCAGGCCAGCACTGAAGCTTTCTTT
cdr3_length: 12; v_call: TRBV27; d_call: TRBD1; clone_size: NA; j_call: TRBJ2-7; cdr3_aa: CASMFPTGQEYF; cdr3_nt: TGTGCCAGCATGTTCCCAACGGGACAGGAGTACTTC
cdr3_length: 14; v_call: TRBV23-1; d_call: TRBD1; clone_size: few; j_call: TRBJ1-2; cdr3_aa: CATGNRGLSYGYTF; cdr3_nt: TGCGCCACCGGAAACAGGGGGCTGAGCTATGGCTACACCTTC
cdr3_length: 15; v_call: TRBV4-1; d_call: NA; clone_size: once; j_call: TRBJ2-3; cdr3_aa: CASSHPGLGTDTQYF; cdr3_nt: TGCGCCAGCAGCCACCCGGGACTCGGCACAGATACGCAGTATTTT
cdr3_length: 14; v_call: TRBV2; d_call: NA; clone_size: few; j_call: TRBJ1-5; cdr3_aa: CASRVDRNNQPQHF; cdr3_nt: TGTGCCAGCAGGGTTGACAGGAACAATCAGCCCCAGCATTTT
cdr3_length: 13; v_call: TRBV9; d_call: NA; clone_size: NA; j_call: TRBJ1-4; cdr3_aa: CASSVEPKEKLFF; cdr3_nt: TGTGCCAGCAGCGTAGAGCCTAAAGAAAAACTGTTTTTT